This T cell receptor (beta chain) is from a study of blood T cell repertoires in COVID-19. Study details: The United States, Italy and Spain were the sources of the acute and convalescent COVID-19 samples. T cells, B-cell-depleted T cells, or PBMCs provided the cDNA or gDNA that served as material.

Data came from immunoSEQ multiplex PCR; TCRdb stores just in-frame clones and leaves some out. The sample records under 200,000 clones, about 83% being singletons. Sequenced material: peripheral blood. This receptor was obtained from a woman aged 80 or over with acute or convalescent COVID-19.

CDR3 DNA: TGTGCCAGCAGCTCCTCTTGGGAGAGAAACAATGAGCAGTTCTTC. Translation gives CASSSSWERNNEQFF. This chain connects TRBV11-2 to TRBJ2-1, with D possibly TRBD2 on 5 matching bases. V shed 4 bases and J shed 5 bases, with 15 bases lying between them. Germline loops: CDR1 SGHAT, CDR2 FQNNGV. The length of the CDR3 is 15 residues.